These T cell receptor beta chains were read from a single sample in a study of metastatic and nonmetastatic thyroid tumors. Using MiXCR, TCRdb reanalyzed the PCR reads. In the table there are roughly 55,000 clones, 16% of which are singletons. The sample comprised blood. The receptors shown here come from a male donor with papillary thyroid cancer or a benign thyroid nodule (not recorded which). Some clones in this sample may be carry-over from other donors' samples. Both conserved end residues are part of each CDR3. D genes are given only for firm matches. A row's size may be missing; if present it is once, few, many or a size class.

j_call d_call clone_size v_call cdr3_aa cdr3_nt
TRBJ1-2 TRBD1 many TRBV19 CASSPLSPTGKYGYTF TGTGCCAGTAGCCCTCTATCCCCGACAGGGAAGTATGGCTACACCTTC
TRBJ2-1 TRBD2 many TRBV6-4 CASSSGSYNEQFF TGTGCCAGTAGTAGCGGGAGCTACAATGAGCAGTTCTTC
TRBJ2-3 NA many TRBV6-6 CASSYLPGDTQYF TGTGCCAGCAGTTACCTCCCCGGCGATACGCAGTATTTT
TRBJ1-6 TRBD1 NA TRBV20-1 CSVSRTGLLISSPLHF TGCAGTGTATCCCGGACAGGGCTCTTGATTAGTTCACCCCTCCACTTT
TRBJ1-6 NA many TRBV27 CASSRGGTFLGNSPLHF TGTGCCAGCAGTAGGGGGGGGACCTTCTTGGGAAATTCACCCCTCCACTTT
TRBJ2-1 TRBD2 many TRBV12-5 CASGLVLLGTSGQIIYNEQFF TGTGCTAGTGGTTTGGTACTTTTAGGGACTAGCGGTCAAATAATCTACAATGAGCAGTTCTTC
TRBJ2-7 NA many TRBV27 CASSARDFYEQYF TGTGCCAGCAGCGCCCGGGACTTCTACGAGCAGTACTTC
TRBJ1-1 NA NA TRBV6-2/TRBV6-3 CASSYRGVTVNTEAFF TGTGCCAGCAGTTACAGGGGAGTGACAGTGAACACTGAAGCTTTCTTT
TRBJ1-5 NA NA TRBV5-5 CASSLLGDSNQPQHF TGTGCCAGCAGCTTGTTGGGGGACAGCAATCAGCCCCAGCATTTT
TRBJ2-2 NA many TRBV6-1 CAIRAGQGDTGELFF TGTGCCATCCGAGCTGGGCAGGGTGACACCGGGGAGCTGTTTTTT
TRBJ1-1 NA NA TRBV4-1 CASSQDLTDTEAFF TGCGCCAGCAGCCAAGATCTAACTGACACTGAAGCTTTCTTT
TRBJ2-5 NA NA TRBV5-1 CASSLERQETQYF TGCGCCAGCAGCTTGGAGCGGCAAGAGACCCAGTACTTC
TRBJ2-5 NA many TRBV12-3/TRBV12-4 CASSFPGSGETQYF TGTGCCAGCAGTTTCCCAGGGTCCGGGGAGACCCAGTACTTC
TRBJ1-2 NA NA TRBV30 CAWSDRAFIYGYTF TGTGCCTGGAGTGACCGGGCCTTTATTTATGGCTACACCTTC
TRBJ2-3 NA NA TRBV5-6 CASSWVGSGTDTQYF TGTGCCAGCAGCTGGGTGGGGAGTGGGACAGATACGCAGTATTTT
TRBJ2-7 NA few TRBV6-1 CASSERGGPYEQYF TGTGCCAGCAGTGAAAGGGGGGGACCCTACGAGCAGTACTTC
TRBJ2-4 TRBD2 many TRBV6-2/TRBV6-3 CAIKRAGLAGARSKNIQYF TGTGCAATCAAACGTGCTGGGCTAGCGGGAGCTCGGTCCAAAAACATTCAGTACTTC
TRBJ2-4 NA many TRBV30 CAWSRAIGGLDLKNIQYF TGTGCCTGGAGTAGGGCGATCGGGGGCCTAGACCTAAAAAACATTCAGTACTTC
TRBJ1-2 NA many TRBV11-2 CASSLDRVGGPGGYTF TGTGCCAGCAGCTTAGATCGAGTGGGCGGACCGGGCGGCTACACCTTC
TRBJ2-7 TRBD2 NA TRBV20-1 CSARPGTSGTLTYEQYF TGCAGTGCTAGACCCGGGACTAGCGGGACCTTAACCTACGAGCAGTACTTC